The text below deals with one TCR beta chain. Antigen specificity is unknown. V dropped 3 bases and J dropped 6; count of bases not matched to a gene: 3. In germline, CDR1 is KGHSH, CDR2 LQKENI. This CDR3 is 13 amino acids long. The unexposed donors gave CD4+ T cells in about 2011-2018, prior to COVID-19. The cells were cultured for 10 days before CD4+ T cells were isolated. Libraries were prepared by immunoSEQ multiplex PCR; TCRdb keeps only in-frame clonotypes and omits some of them. Counted here are 20,000 to 25,000 clones, around 76% occurring once; the ten biggest clones make up 17%. This sample stems from a study of CD4 T cells in relation to SARS-CoV-2 and coronaviruses. Study-wide points: Each donor contributed either pre-pandemic or post-infection samples, not both. Crossreactive clones expanded significantly less to SARS-CoV-2 than monoreactive clones.

This TCR came from a human donor in good health. The chain carries TRBV18 and TRBJ2-3, with 7 bases identical to TRBD1. Sequenced input: CD4+ T cells from PBMCs, cultured in vitro. CDR3 in amino acids: CASSPRDSDTQYF. CDR3 coding DNA: TGTGCCAGCTCACCCCGGGACAGCGATACGCAGTATTTT.